This T cell receptor (beta chain) was retrieved from a study of blood T cells in healthy people across ages. Overall study findings and caveats: It was held that the diversity estimates obtained from one million T cells were underestimates. Across samples, TCR beta diversity tracked strongly with naive T cell percentage.

Individuals who donated were healthy Caucasians from Russia aged roughly 6 to 100. With respect to this clonotype: No antigen is known for it.

The CDR3 loop spans 19 amino acids. Per germline, CDR1 SGHTA and CDR2 FQGTGA. V lost 2 bases and J lost 1; bases outside the gene matches: 12. It was with a sample-barcoded 5' primer and a J-beta primer mix that a second PCR of roughly 7 to 12 cycles was run. Via MiXCR, TCRdb re-called the 5' RACE reads, giving one row per CDR3 protein. Among roughly 2 million distinct CDR3 sequences, about 50% were seen once, and the ten largest hold approximately 2%. The specimen was blood. The receptor comes from a middle-aged woman in good health. The gene calls are TRBV7-3 and TRBJ2-4; 9 positions agree with TRBD1. The CDR3 DNA is TGTGCCAGCAGCTTAGGCTACGGACAGGGGCTTGGGGCCAAAAACATTCAGTACTTC. This sequence encodes CASSLGYGQGLGAKNIQYF.